The 6 T cell receptor beta chains reported below all come from one sample, sequenced in a study of cytotoxic CD8 clonotypes in ibrutinib-treated CLL. Sequenced by immunoSEQ multiplex PCR; TCRdb stores in-frame clones only, minus some. The table lists roughly 180,000 clones, around three quarters of them singletons. Here the sequenced sample was PBMCs, taken after 24 months of ibrutinib treatment. The origin of the receptors is a human donor with chronic lymphocytic leukemia.

The chain's CDR3 is CSETTGLGETQYF. The CDR3 DNA follows: TGCAGCGAAACCACAGGGCTCGGGGAGACCCAGTACTTC. The rearrangement joins TRBV29-1 to TRBJ2-5; the D gene is possibly TRBD1 (6 bases). The length of the CDR3 is 13 residues. CDR1 is SQVTM, CDR2 ANQGSEA, per germline. The V and J ends lost 7 bases and 5 bases respectively, with 17 bases between them.

The chain employs TRBV4-2 and TRBJ2-2; D gene uncertain. This CDR3 comprises 15 residues. V dropped 1 base and J dropped 8 bases, with 14 bases sitting between them. Looked up from germline, CDR1 is LGHNA and CDR2 is YNFKEQ. CDR3 region: CASSQVVLEYGELFF. CDR3 in DNA: TGTGCCAGCAGCCAAGTTGTACTTGAGTATGGGGAGCTGTTTTTT.

The chain has TRBV4-2 and TRBJ1-2, with 10 bases aligning to TRBD1. This CDR3 has 17 residues. Unmatched junction bases numbered 9, after V lost 0 bases and J lost 5 bases. Germline V CDR1 and CDR2: LGHNA, YNFKEQ. CDR3 region: CASSQETSGTGVYGYTF. For the CDR3, the DNA is TGTGCCAGCAGCCAAGAAACATCCGGGACAGGGGTATATGGCTACACCTTC.

The rearrangement uses TRBV27 and TRBJ1-5; 10 bases agree with TRBD1. CDR3 length: 14 residues. V lost 6 bases and J lost 9; bases outside the gene matches: 8. Germline V gene sequence: CDR1 MNHEY, CDR2 SMNVEV (reference sequence). CDR3 residues: CASRHGQGGLPQHF. The CDR3 nucleotides read TGTGCCAGCAGACATGGACAGGGGGGTCTGCCCCAGCATTTT.

The J gene is TRBJ1-1, the V gene TRBV4-3, with no clear D. CDR1 and CDR2 from the germline V gene are LGHNA and YSLEER. The CDR3 sequence is 15 residues long. V was pared by 0 bases and J by 1 base, with 9 bases between. The CDR3 here is CASSQDPQWNTEAFF. The CDR3 DNA is TGCGCCAGCAGCCAAGATCCCCAGTGGAACACTGAAGCTTTCTTT.

The V gene is TRBV6-5, the J gene TRBJ2-1; 10 bases are shared with TRBD2. Germline V gene data show CDR1 as MNHEY and CDR2 as SVGAGI. Losses at the gene ends were 6 bases for V and 6 bases for J; bases not matched to a gene: 8. The CDR3 is made up of 15 amino acids. CDR3 in DNA: TGTGCCAGCAGCCAACTAGCGGGGACCGGCAATGAGCAGTTCTTC. It encodes CASSQLAGTGNEQFF.